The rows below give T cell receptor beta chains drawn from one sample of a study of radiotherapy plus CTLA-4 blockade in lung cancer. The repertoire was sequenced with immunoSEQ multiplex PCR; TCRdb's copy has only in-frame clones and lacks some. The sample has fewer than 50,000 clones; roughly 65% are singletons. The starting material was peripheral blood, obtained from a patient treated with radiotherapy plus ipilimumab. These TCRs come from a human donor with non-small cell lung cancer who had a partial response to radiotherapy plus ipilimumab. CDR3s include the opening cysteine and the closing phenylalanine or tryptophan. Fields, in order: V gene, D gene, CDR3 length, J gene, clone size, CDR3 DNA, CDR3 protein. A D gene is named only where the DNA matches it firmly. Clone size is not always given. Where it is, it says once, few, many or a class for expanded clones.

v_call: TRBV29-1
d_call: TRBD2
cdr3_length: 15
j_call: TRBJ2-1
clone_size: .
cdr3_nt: TGCAGCGTTGGAAGCGGGAGGGCCCCCTACAATGAGCAGTTCTTC
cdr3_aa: CSVGSGRAPYNEQFF

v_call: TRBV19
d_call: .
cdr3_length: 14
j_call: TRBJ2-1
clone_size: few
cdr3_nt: TGTGCCAGTAGTATAGATGCTCGGGGGAATGAGCAGTTCTTC
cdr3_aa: CASSIDARGNEQFF

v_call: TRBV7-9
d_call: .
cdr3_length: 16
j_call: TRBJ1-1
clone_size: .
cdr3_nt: TGTGCCAGCAGCTTAGCCTGGCCCGTGGGGGGGACTGAAGCTTTCTTT
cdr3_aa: CASSLAWPVGGTEAFF

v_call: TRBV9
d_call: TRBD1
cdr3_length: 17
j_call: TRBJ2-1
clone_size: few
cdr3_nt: TGTGCCAGCAGCGTAGTACCGGGGACAGGGGGCTGGAATGAGCAGTTCTTC
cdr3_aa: CASSVVPGTGGWNEQFF

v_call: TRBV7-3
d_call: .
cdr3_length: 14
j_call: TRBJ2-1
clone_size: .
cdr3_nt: TGTGCCAGCAGCTTAAGTTTCCTGTCCAATGAGCAGTTCTTC
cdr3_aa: CASSLSFLSNEQFF

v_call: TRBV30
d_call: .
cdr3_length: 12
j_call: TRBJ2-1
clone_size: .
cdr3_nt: TGTGCCTGGAGTCTCCTTGCGGATGAGCAGTTCTTC
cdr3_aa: CAWSLLADEQFF

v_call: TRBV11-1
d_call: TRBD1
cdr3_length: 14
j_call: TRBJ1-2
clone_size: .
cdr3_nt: TGTGCCAGCAGCAGCGACCGGACAGGGGAAATCTACACCTTC
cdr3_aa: CASSSDRTGEIYTF

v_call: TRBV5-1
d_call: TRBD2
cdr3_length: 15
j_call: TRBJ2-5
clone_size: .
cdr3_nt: TGCGCCAGCAGTCGCCAACTAGCGGCCCAAGAGACCCAGTACTTC
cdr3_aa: CASSRQLAAQETQYF

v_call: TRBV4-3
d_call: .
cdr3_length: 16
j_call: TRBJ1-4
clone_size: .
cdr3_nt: TGCGCCAGCAGCCAAGACAGGGTAGTGGCTAATGAAAAACTGTTTTTT
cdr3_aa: CASSQDRVVANEKLFF

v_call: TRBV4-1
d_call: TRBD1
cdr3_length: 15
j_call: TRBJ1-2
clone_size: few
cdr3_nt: TGCGCCAGCAGCCAACAGGGACAGGGGAACTATGGCTACACCTTC
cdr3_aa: CASSQQGQGNYGYTF

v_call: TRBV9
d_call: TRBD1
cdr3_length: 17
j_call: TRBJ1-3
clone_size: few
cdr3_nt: TGTGCCAGCAGCGTAGGAGGACAGGCGAGCTCTGGAAACACCATATATTTT
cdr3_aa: CASSVGGQASSGNTIYF

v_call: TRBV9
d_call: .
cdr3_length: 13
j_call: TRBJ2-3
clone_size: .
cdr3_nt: TGTGCCAGCAGCGCCTCACTCGCAGATACGCAGTATTTT
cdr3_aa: CASSASLADTQYF

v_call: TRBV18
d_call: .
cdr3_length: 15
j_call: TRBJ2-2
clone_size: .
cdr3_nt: TGTGCCAGCTCAGTCCTACGATCCCACACCGGGGAGCTGTTTTTT
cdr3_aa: CASSVLRSHTGELFF

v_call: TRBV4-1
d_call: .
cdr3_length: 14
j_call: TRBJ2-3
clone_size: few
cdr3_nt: TGCGCCAGCAGCCAAGGAGGGAGCGCAGATACGCAGTATTTT
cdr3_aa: CASSQGGSADTQYF

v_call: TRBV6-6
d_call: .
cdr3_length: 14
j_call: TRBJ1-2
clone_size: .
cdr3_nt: TGTGCCATACTCCTTCTGGGAGGGACCTATGGCTACACCTTC
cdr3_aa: CAILLLGGTYGYTF

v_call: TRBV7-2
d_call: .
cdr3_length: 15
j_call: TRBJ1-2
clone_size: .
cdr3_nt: TGTGCCAGCAGCAGAGAGGTGACCACTAACTATGGCTACACCTTC
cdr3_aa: CASSREVTTNYGYTF

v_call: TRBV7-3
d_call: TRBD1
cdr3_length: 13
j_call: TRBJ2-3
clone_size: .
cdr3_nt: TGTGCCACCACAGGGGTTTACACAGATACGCAGTATTTT
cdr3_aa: CATTGVYTDTQYF

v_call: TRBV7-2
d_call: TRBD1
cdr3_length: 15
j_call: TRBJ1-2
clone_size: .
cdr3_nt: TGTGCCAGCAGCTCCTCCGACAGGGGAGGGAGAAGCTACACCTTC
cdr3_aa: CASSSSDRGGRSYTF

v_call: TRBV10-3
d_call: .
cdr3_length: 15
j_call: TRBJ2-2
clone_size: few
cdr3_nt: TGTGCCATGAGGGGGGGTGTGGGCGACACCGGGGAGCTGTTTTTT
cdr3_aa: CAMRGGVGDTGELFF

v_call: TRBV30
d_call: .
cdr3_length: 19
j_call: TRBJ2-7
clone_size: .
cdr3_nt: TGTGCCTGGAGTGCGCGGCGGGGGACACCATTCTTGAGCTCCTACGAGCAGTACTTC
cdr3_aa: CAWSARRGTPFLSSYEQYF

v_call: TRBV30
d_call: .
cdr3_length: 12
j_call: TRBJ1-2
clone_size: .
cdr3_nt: TGTGCCTGGAGTGTCCGAGGGGGTGGCTACACCTTC
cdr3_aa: CAWSVRGGGYTF

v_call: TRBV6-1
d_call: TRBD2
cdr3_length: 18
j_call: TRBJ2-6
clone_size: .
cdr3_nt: TGTGCCAGCAGTGAAGGGCTAGCGGGAGTTTCTGGGGCCAACGTCCTGACTTTC
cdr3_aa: CASSEGLAGVSGANVLTF

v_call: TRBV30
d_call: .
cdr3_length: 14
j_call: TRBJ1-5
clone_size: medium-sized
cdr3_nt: TGTGCCTGGAGTAAAGGGACCGGGGGACAGCCCCAGCATTTT
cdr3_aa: CAWSKGTGGQPQHF

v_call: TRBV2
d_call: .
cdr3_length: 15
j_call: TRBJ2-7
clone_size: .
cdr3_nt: TGTGCCAGCAGTGAAGCGCTCGGCAGGTCCTACGAGCAGTACTTC
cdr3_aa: CASSEALGRSYEQYF

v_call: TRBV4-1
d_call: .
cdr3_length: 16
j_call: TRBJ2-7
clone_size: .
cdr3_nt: TGCGCCAGCAGCCAAGAAGGGGGTGGCAGGGTGGGCGAGCAGTACTTC
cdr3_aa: CASSQEGGGRVGEQYF

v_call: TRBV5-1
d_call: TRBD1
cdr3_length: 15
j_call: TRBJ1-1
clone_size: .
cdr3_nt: TGCGCCAGCAGCTTGGGGGGACAGGGAGTGCGGTTGGCTTTCTTT
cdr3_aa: CASSLGGQGVRLAFF

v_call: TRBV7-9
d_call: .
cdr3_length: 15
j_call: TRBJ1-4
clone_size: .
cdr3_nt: TGTGCCAGCAGCTCGGGGGGGTTACTTAATGAAAAACTGTTTTTT
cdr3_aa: CASSSGGLLNEKLFF

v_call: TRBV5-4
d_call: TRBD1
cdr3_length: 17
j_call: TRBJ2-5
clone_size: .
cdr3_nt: TGTGCCAGCAGCCCCAGAGGGGCAGGGGGCAACCCAGAGACCCAGTACTTC
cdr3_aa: CASSPRGAGGNPETQYF

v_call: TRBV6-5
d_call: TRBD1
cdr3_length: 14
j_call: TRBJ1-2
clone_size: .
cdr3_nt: TGTGCCAGCAGTGATGACAGGGGATGGAGTGGCTACACCTTC
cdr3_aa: CASSDDRGWSGYTF

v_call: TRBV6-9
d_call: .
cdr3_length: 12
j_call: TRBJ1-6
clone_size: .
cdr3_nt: TGTGCCAGCAGGAGCTATAATTCACCCCTCCACTTT
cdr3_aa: CASRSYNSPLHF

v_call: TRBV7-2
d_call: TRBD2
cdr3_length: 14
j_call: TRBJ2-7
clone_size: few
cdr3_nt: TGTGCCAGCAGCGAAGCGGGGGGCTCCTACGAGCAGTACTTC
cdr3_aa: CASSEAGGSYEQYF

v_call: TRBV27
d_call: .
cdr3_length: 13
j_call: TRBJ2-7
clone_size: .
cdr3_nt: TGTGCCAGCGTGAACATCGGGAGCTACGAGCAGTACTTC
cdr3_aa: CASVNIGSYEQYF

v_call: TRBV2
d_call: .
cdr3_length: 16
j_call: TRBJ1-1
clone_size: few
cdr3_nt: TGTGCCAGCAGTGCGTCCTCGGTACGTCCAAACACTGAAGCTTTCTTT
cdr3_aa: CASSASSVRPNTEAFF

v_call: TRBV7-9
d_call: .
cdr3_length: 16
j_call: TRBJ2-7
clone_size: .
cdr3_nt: TGTGCCAGCAGTTTCGCGAGGGGGAGGGGGAACTACGAGCAGTACTTC
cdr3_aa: CASSFARGRGNYEQYF

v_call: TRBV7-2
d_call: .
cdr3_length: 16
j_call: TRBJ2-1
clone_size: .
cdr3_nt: TGTGCCAGCAGCTTCGGTAGCGCGAGCTCCTACAATGAGCAGTTCTTC
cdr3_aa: CASSFGSASSYNEQFF

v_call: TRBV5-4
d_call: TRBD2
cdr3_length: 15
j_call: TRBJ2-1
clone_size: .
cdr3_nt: TGTGCCAGCAGCAAGGGACTAGCGGGAGCGGATGAGCAGTTCTTC
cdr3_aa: CASSKGLAGADEQFF

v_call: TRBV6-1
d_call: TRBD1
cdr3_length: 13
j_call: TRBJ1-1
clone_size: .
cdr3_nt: TGTGCCAGCAGTGAGGTCACAGGGGGGGAAGCTTTCTTT
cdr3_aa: CASSEVTGGEAFF

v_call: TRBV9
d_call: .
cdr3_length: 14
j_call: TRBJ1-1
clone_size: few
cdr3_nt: TGTGCCAGCAGCGTAGTTCAGGGGTTGTCTGAAGCTTTCTTT
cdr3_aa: CASSVVQGLSEAFF

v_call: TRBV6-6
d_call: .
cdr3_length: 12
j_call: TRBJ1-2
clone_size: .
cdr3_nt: TGTGCCAGTTCGGACAGTCTTTTCGTCTACACCTTC
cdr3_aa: CASSDSLFVYTF

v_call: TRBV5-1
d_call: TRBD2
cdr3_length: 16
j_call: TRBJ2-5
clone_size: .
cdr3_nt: TGCGCCAGCAGCCGGGGACTAGCGGGATCCGGAGAGACCCAGTACTTC
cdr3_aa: CASSRGLAGSGETQYF

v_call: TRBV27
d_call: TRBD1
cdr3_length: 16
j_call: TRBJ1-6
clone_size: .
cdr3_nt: TGTGCCAGCAGGGGGAACCGGGACAGGGTTAATTCACCCCTCCACTTT
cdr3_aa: CASRGNRDRVNSPLHF

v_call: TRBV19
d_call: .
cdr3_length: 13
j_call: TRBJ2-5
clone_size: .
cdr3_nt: TGTGCCAGTAGTATGAGGGGGCAAGAGACCCAGTACTTC
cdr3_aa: CASSMRGQETQYF

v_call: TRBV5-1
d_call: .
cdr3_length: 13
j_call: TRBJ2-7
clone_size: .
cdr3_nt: TGCGCCAGCAGGGGCGCACCCTCCTACGAGCAGTACTTC
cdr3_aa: CASRGAPSYEQYF

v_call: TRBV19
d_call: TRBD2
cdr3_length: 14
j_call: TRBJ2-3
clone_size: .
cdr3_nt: TGTGCCAGTTCAACGGGGGGGCCCCCAGATACGCAGTATTTT
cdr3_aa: CASSTGGPPDTQYF

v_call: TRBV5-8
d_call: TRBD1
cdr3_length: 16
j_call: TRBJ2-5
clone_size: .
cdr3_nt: TGTGCCAGCAGCTTGGAGCAGGGGACAGGGTGGGAGACCCAGTACTTC
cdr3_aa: CASSLEQGTGWETQYF

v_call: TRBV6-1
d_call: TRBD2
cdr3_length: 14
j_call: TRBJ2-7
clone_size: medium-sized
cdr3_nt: TGTGCCAGCAGGCGGGAGCCTGCTGCCAACGAGCAGTACTTC
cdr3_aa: CASRREPAANEQYF

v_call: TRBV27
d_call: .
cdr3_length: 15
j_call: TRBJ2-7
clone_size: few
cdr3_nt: TGTGCCAGCAGCTATCTAGCCGGGAGCTCCTACGAGCAGTACTTC
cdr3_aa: CASSYLAGSSYEQYF

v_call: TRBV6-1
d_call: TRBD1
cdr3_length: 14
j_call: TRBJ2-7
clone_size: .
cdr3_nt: TGTGCCAGCAGTAGGGACAGGGTCACCTACGAGCAGTACTTC
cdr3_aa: CASSRDRVTYEQYF

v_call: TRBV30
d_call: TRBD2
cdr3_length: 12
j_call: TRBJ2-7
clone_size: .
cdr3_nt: TGTGCCTGGAGTGGGGGGGGAGGCGAGCAGTACTTC
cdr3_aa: CAWSGGGGEQYF

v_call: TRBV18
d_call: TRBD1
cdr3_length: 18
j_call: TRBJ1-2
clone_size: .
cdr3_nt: TGTGCCAGCTCACCGCTTCCGCTGACCGGGACAGGGCTGGGAGGCTACACCTTC
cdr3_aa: CASSPLPLTGTGLGGYTF

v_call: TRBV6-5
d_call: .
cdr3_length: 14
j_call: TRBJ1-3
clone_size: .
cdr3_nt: TGTGCCAGCAGTCCAGACAGGTCTGGAAACACCATATATTTT
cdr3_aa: CASSPDRSGNTIYF

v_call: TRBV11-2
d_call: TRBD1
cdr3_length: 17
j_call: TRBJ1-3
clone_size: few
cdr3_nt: TGTGCCAGCAGCTTAGATCCCCAGGGGGCAGGAGGAAACACCATATATTTT
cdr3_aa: CASSLDPQGAGGNTIYF

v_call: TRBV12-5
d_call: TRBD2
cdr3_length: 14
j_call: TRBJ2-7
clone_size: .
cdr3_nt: TGTGCTAGTGGTTTGCTAGCGGGATCCTACGAGCAGTACTTC
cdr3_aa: CASGLLAGSYEQYF

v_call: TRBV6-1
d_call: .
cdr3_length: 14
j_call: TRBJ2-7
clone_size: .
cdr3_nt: TGTGCCAGCAGTGAAGGGACACAAATCTACGAGCAGTACTTC
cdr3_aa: CASSEGTQIYEQYF

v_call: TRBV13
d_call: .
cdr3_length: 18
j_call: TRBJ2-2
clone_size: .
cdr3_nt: TGTGCCAGCAGCTTAGGAGGTTCTAGCGTCGCGAACACCGGGGAGCTGTTTTTT
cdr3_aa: CASSLGGSSVANTGELFF

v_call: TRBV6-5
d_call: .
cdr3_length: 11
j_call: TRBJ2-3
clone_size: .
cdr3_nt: TGTGCCAGCAGTACCCATGAGACGCAGTATTTT
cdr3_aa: CASSTHETQYF

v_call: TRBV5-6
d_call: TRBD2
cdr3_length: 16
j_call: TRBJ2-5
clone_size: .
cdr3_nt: TGTGCCAGCAGCTACTCGGTCCCTAGCGGACAAGAGACCCAGTACTTC
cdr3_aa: CASSYSVPSGQETQYF

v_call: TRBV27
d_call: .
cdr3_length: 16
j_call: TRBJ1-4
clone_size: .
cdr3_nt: TGTGCCAGCAGCAGAGGGATAGCGGCAACTAATGAAAAACTGTTTTTT
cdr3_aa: CASSRGIAATNEKLFF

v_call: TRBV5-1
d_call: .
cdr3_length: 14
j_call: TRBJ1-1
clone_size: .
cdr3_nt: TGCGCCAGCAGCTGGCAGGGTGGGGACACTGAAGCTTTCTTT
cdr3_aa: CASSWQGGDTEAFF